The 16 T cell receptor beta chains below come from one sample, sequenced in a study of cytomegalovirus exposure and HLA in healthy donors. 60 Vbeta and 13 Jbeta primers were used in PCR. Using immunoSEQ multiplex PCR, the repertoire was profiled, and TCRdb retains in-frame clones only, with some absent. The repertoire holds 100,000 to 150,000 clones, with 15% to 19% as singletons. The sequenced material came from PBMCs. Source of these receptors: a young woman in good health and CMV-seronegative.

This sequence joins TRBV7-2 and TRBJ1-4; TRBD1 matches at 7 bases. The junction had 13 bases not matched to a gene; V was cut back by 4 bases and J by 11 bases. The CDR3 is 15 residues long. Germline V gene data show CDR1 as SGHTA and CDR2 as FQGNSA. In DNA form, the CDR3 reads TGTGCCAGCAGCTACCCGACAGGGAAGGTCAAGAAACTGTTTTTT. As protein: CASSYPTGKVKKLFF. The variable domain in full, completed from reference TRBV7-2 and TRBJ1-4, reads GAGVSQSPSNKVTEKGKDVELRCDPISGHTALYWYRQSLGQGLEFLIYFQGNSAPDKSGLPSDRFSAERTGGSVSTLTIQRTQQEDSAVYLCASSYPTGKVKKLFFGSGTQLSVL.

This clone was counted between two and nine times. The chain uses TRBV27 and TRBJ2-7, with D possibly matching TRBD1 (5 bases). Germline values: CDR1 MNHEY, CDR2 SMNVEV (reference sequence). V lost 5 bases and J 1 base, leaving 21 bases between the germline ends. The CDR3 length is 17 residues. The CDR3 region is CASSLSQGSTISYEQYF. The CDR3 DNA follows: TGTGCCAGCAGTCTAAGTCAGGGAAGTACGATATCCTACGAGCAGTACTTC.

For this clone: In the same sample, other DNA sequences code for this CDR3. The chain combines TRBV28 with TRBJ1-5, with D tentatively TRBD1 (5 bases). From germline, CDR1 is MDHEN and CDR2 SYDVKM. The CDR3 is 15 amino acids. The V gene lost 3 bases and the J gene lost 6 bases, with 15 bases spanning the gap. CDR3 amino acids: CASSLTGEKSQPQHF. Written as DNA, the CDR3 is TGTGCCAGCAGTTTGACGGGGGAGAAGAGTCAGCCCCAGCATTTT.

This clone was counted only a few times. The chain has TRBV28 and TRBJ2-3; TRBD2 is a possible D gene (6 bases). V lost 2 bases, J lost 1 base, and 10 bases lay in between. The CDR3 contains 15 residues. Germline CDR1 and CDR2: MDHEN and SYDVKM. CDR3 sequence (DNA): TGTGCCAGCAGTTTAGCGGGATTGGGCACAGATACGCAGTATTTT. Protein sequence: CASSLAGLGTDTQYF.

The sample holds a few counts of this clone. The rearrangement links TRBV27 to TRBJ1-2; the D gene is possibly TRBD1 (5 bases). Deletions cut 4 bases from V and 5 bases from J, with 17 bases between. The CDR3 has 15 residues. Germline CDR1 and CDR2: MNHEY and SMNVEV (reference sequence). The CDR3 region is CASSSTRPGGYGYTF. In nucleotides, the CDR3 is TGTGCCAGCAGTTCCACCCGACCCGGGGGGTATGGCTACACCTTC.

This clone has just a few counts. The chain is built from TRBV10-3 and TRBJ2-5, with TRBD1 identical over 11 bases. Unmatched junction bases numbered 4, after V lost 4 bases and J lost 0 bases. This CDR3 spans 16 amino acids. The germline CDR1 and CDR2 sequences are ENHRY and SYGVKD. CDR3 sequence reads: CAISGGDRGYQETQYF. The CDR3 nucleotides are TGTGCCATCAGTGGAGGGGACAGGGGGTACCAAGAGACCCAGTACTTC.

The chain uses TRBV4-1 and TRBJ1-6; tentative D call: TRBD1 (6 bases). Germline V gene sequence: CDR1 MGHRA, CDR2 YSYEKL. CDR3 length: 15 amino acids. The V gene lost 3 bases and the J gene lost 6 bases, with 12 bases spanning the gap. The CDR3 sequence is CASSHLDRGNSPLHF. CDR3 nucleotide sequence: TGCGCCAGCAGCCACCTGGACAGAGGTAATTCACCCCTCCACTTT.

This clone was counted only a few times. The rearrangement uses TRBV11-2 and TRBJ1-2, with 8 positions matching TRBD1. The CDR3 extends over 16 amino acids. The V gene's germline CDR1 is SGHAT and CDR2 FQNNGV. The junction had 12 bases not matched to a gene; V was cut back by 5 bases and J by 4 bases. The CDR3 reads CASSRGQGEFFYGYTF. CDR3 DNA sequence: TGTGCCAGCAGCCGCGGACAGGGAGAGTTTTTCTATGGCTACACCTTC.

This clone turned up a few times. The chain uses TRBV7-2 and TRBJ2-7, with 7 nucleotides matching TRBD2. After removal of 5 bases from V and 3 bases from J, the junction contained 13 bases not matched to a gene. This CDR3 spans 16 amino acids. The germline gives CDR1 SGHTA, CDR2 FQGNSA. In DNA form, the CDR3 reads TGTGCCAGCAGCCCTAGCCCAACTAGCGCCGGCTACGAGCAGTACTTC. Residues: CASSPSPTSAGYEQYF.

This chain links TRBV9 with TRBJ2-2, with TRBD1 as a possible D gene (5 bases). Per germline, CDR1 SGDLS and CDR2 YYNGEE. CDR3 length: 15 residues. Trimming removed 4 bases from V and 6 bases from J, with 16 bases in between. In nucleotides, the CDR3 is TGTGCCAGCAGCATGGGCCAGGGTGGCGCCGGGGAGCTGTTTTTT. This codes for CASSMGQGGAGELFF.

This clone was recorded a few times. V gene TRBV19 combines with J gene TRBJ2-7, with a tentative D call TRBD2 (5 bases). CDR1 is LNHDA, CDR2 SQIVND, per germline (reference sequence). V lost 7 bases, J lost 3 bases, and 16 bases lay in between. The CDR3 is 14 residues long. DNA for the CDR3: TGTGCCAGTAATCGTTCGGGAACCCACTACGAGCAGTACTTC. The encoded protein is CASNRSGTHYEQYF.

The chain recombines TRBV29-1 with TRBJ2-7; a possible D gene is TRBD1 (6 bases). The V and J ends lost 4 bases and 6 bases respectively, with 7 bases between them. This CDR3 comprises 10 residues. CDR1 is SQVTM and CDR2 is ANQGSEA in the germline V gene. The CDR3, as DNA: TGCAGCGTTGCAGGGGCCGAGCAGTACTTC. This codes for CSVAGAEQYF.

The chain carries TRBV7-8 and TRBJ1-5, with TRBD1 matching 9 bases. Germline values: CDR1 SGHVS, CDR2 FQNEAQ. This CDR3 has 15 residues. The trim removed 5 bases at V and 5 bases at J, leaving 7 bases unmatched. CDR3 sequence: CASSRDGTGYQPQHF. The CDR3 DNA reads as TGTGCCAGCAGCCGAGATGGGACAGGGTATCAGCCCCAGCATTTT.

The chain joins TRBV28 to TRBJ2-2; tentatively, D is TRBD2 (7 bases). V was cut by 6 bases and J by 4 bases, with 15 bases left in between. The V gene's germline CDR1 is MDHEN and CDR2 SYDVKM. This CDR3 has 15 residues. This CDR3 reads CASRGWGGRTGELFF. The CDR3 DNA reads as TGTGCCAGCAGGGGATGGGGGGGGCGCACCGGGGAGCTGTTTTTT.

The J gene is TRBJ2-1, the V gene TRBV5-1; 11 bases match TRBD2. V was clipped by 4 bases and J by 8 bases; unmatched bases: 8. This CDR3 is 15 amino acids long. CDR1 SGHRS and CDR2 YFSETQ come from the germline V gene. The CDR3 loop reads CASSLASGRYDEQFF. CDR3 sequence (DNA): TGCGCCAGCAGCCTCGCTAGCGGGAGGTACGATGAGCAGTTCTTC.

This clone occurred a few times. The chain joins TRBV7-9 to TRBJ2-2, with a tentative D call TRBD2 (5 bases). Germline values: CDR1 SEHNR, CDR2 FQNEAQ (reference sequence). V was clipped by 5 bases and J by 0 bases, with 10 bases between them. The CDR3 spans 15 residues. Written as DNA, the CDR3 is TGTGCCAGCAGCCTTGGACTCGCGAACACCGGGGAGCTGTTTTTT. It codes for CASSLGLANTGELFF. The entire variable domain, with the rest obtained from reference TRBV7-9 and TRBJ2-2, is as follows: DTGVSQNPRHKITKRGQNVTFRCDPISEHNRLYWYRQTLGQGPEFLTYFQNEAQLEKSRLLSDRFSAERPKGSFSTLEIQRTEQGDSAMYLCASSLGLANTGELFFGEGSRLTVL.